This T cell receptor beta chain was recorded in a study of response to subunit inactivated influenza vaccine. TCRdb re-derived calls from the RT-PCR reads in MiXCR, one entry per CDR3 protein. The sample includes about half a million distinct CDR3 sequences, approximately 24% seen only once; the top ten take approximately 2%. Findings and caveats of the study: New T cells are recruited in small numbers by each seasonal influenza vaccination, according to the authors' suggestion.

This clonotype has a handful of counts. Its antigen is currently unknown. This specimen consisted of CD4+ T cells sorted from PBMCs, obtained roughly 5 days after vaccination. This sequence was found in a man in his fifties or sixties who received an inactivated influenza vaccine.

CDR3 coding DNA: TGCAGCTCCGGGGGGGGTCATCAGACCCAGTACTTC. Amino acids: CSSGGGHQTQYF. This rearrangement joins TRBV29-1 to TRBJ2-5; TRBD2 agrees at 8 bases. The CDR3 contains 12 residues. The V and J ends lost 8 bases and 6 bases, in that order; junction bases with no gene match: 8. Per the germline V gene, CDR1 is SQVTM and CDR2 is ANQGSEA.